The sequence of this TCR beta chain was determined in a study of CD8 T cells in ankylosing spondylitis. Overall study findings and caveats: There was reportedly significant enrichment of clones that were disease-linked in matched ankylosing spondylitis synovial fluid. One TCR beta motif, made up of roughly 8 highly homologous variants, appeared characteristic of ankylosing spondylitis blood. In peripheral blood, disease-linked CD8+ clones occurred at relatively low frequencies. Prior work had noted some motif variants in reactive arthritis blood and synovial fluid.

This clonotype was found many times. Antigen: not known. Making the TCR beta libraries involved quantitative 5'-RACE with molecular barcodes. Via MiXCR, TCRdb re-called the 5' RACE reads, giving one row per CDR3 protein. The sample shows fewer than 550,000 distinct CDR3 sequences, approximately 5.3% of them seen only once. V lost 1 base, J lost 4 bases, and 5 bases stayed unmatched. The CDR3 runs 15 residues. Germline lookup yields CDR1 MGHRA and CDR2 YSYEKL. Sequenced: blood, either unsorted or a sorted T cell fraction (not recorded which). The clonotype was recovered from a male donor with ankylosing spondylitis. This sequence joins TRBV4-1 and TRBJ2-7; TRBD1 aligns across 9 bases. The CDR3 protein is CASSQGWTGEYEQYF. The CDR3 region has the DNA TGCGCCAGCAGCCAAGGATGGACAGGGGAGTACGAGCAGTACTTC.